These 15 T cell receptor beta chains originate from one sample sequenced in a study of cytomegalovirus exposure and HLA in healthy donors. The PCR made use of 60 Vbeta and 13 Jbeta primers. Sequenced by immunoSEQ multiplex PCR; TCRdb stores in-frame clones only, minus some. Altogether approximately 150,000 clones are present, roughly three quarters being singletons, with the ten largest covering around 4.7%. The sample comprised PBMCs. Source of these receptors: a man between 60 and 75 years old in good health and CMV-seronegative.

The chain recombines TRBV5-4 with TRBJ1-4; tentatively, D is TRBD1 (6 bases). The CDR3 runs to 18 residues. Germline V gene data show CDR1 as SGHNT and CDR2 as YYREEE (reference sequence). Trimming removed 4 bases at V and 0 bases at J, with 19 bases between. The CDR3 region has the DNA TGTGCCAGCAGCCCCTCGACAGGACTAGGACCAACTAATGAAAAACTGTTTTTT. The encoded protein is CASSPSTGLGPTNEKLFF.

This clone was seen only a few times. This chain links TRBV30 with TRBJ2-2; 9 positions agree with TRBD2. The CDR3 is made up of 17 amino acids. V lost 5 bases to trimming and J lost 7 bases; unmatched junction nucleotides: 17. CDR1 is GTSNPN and CDR2 is SVGIG in the germline V gene (reference sequence). In DNA, the CDR3 is TGTGCCTGGTCCCAAGGGGAAATAGCGGGAGAAATCGGGGAGCTGTTTTTT. Translating it yields CAWSQGEIAGEIGELFF.

The chain joins TRBV7-3 to TRBJ1-2; the match to TRBD1 covers 7 bases. CDR1 is SGHTA, CDR2 FQGTGA, per germline. This CDR3 is built from 14 residues. The V gene end was trimmed by 1 base and the J gene end by 6 bases; junction bases not matched to a gene: 5. CDR3 sequence: CASSLMGRGDGYTF. CDR3 nucleotides: TGTGCCAGCAGCTTAATGGGCAGGGGGGATGGCTACACCTTC.

This chain joins TRBV11-2 and TRBJ2-7, with TRBD1 matching over 7 bases. The CDR3 has 13 amino acids. Germline CDR1 reads SGHAT; CDR2 reads FQNNGV. V dropped 5 bases and J dropped 2; count of bases not matched to a gene: 3. CDR3 sequence: CASSRDRPYEQYF. In DNA, the CDR3 is TGTGCCAGCAGCCGGGACAGACCCTACGAGCAGTACTTC. Full variable domain (rest looked up from reference TRBV11-2 and TRBJ2-7): EAGVAQSPRYKIIEKRQSVAFWCNPISGHATLYWYQQILGQGPKLLIQFQNNGVVDDSQLPKDRFSAERLKGVDSTLKIQPAKLEDSAVYLCASSRDRPYEQYFGPGTRLTVT.

The chain has TRBV6-1 and TRBJ2-6; TRBD1 might be the D (6 bases). The ends were cut back, 3 bases at V and 4 bases at J, with 10 bases in the middle. Germline V gene data show CDR1 as MNHNS and CDR2 as SASEGT. The CDR3 runs to 15 residues. This CDR3 reads CASSDTGSGANVLTF. The CDR3 nucleotides read TGTGCCAGCAGTGATACAGGGAGCGGGGCCAACGTCCTGACTTTC.

The chain employs TRBV4-2 and TRBJ2-3; 9 bases fit TRBD1. This CDR3 has 16 residues. Per the germline V gene, CDR1 is LGHNA and CDR2 is YNFKEQ. J lost 2 bases, V lost 4 bases, and 7 bases had no gene match. The CDR3 protein is CASSRDRGSLTDTQYF. The CDR3 DNA is TGTGCCAGCAGCCGCGACAGGGGGTCCCTCACAGATACGCAGTATTTT.

The CDR3 nucleotides are TGTGCCAGTAGTATTTGGGGAGGAGAATTTAGCAATCAGCCCCAGCATTTT. It translates to CASSIWGGEFSNQPQHF. The chain employs TRBV19 and TRBJ1-5; D remains ambiguous. Trimming shortened V by 3 bases and J by 0 bases, and 15 bases separated the two germline ends. Germline CDR1 is LNHDA and CDR2 is SQIVND (reference sequence). CDR3 length: 17 residues. Combining the CDR3 with reference TRBV19 and TRBJ1-5 gives the whole variable domain DGGITQSPKYLFRKEGQNVTLSCEQNLNHDAMYWYRQDPGQGLRLIYYSQIVNDFQKGDIAEGYSVSREKKESFPLTVTSAQKNPTAFYLCASSIWGGEFSNQPQHFGDGTRLSIL.

The chain combines TRBV30 with TRBJ2-3; 13 bases match TRBD2. The trim removed 4 bases at V and 4 bases at J, leaving 8 bases unmatched. This CDR3 has 16 amino acids. Germline V gene sequence: CDR1 GTSNPN, CDR2 SVGIG (reference sequence). CDR3 bases: TGTGCCTGGACCCTCGGGACTAGCGGGAAAGCAGATACGCAGTATTTT. Translation: CAWTLGTSGKADTQYF.

The chain carries TRBV6-5 and TRBJ2-7, with TRBD2 as a possible D gene (5 bases). Germline V lookup: CDR1 MNHEY, CDR2 SVGAGI. V lost 7 bases, J lost 5 bases, and 21 bases lay in between. The CDR3 loop spans 15 amino acids. The DNA of the CDR3 is TGTGCCAGCAAACATCCCACGAGGGATGGCCACGAGCAGTACTTC. Amino acids: CASKHPTRDGHEQYF.

The chain carries TRBV6-1 and TRBJ1-4; a weak D match, TRBD1 (6 bases). Germline loops: CDR1 MNHNS, CDR2 SASEGT. The CDR3 spans 17 residues. With 6 bases removed from V and 8 bases from J, the gap between germline ends came to 25 bases. The CDR3, as DNA: TGTGCCAGCAGCGAACAAAGGGGGACCGGCGGTAGGGAAAAACTGTTTTTT. Translating it yields CASSEQRGTGGREKLFF.

This chain connects TRBV5-4 to TRBJ2-7; 10 nucleotides line up with TRBD2. Germline lookup yields CDR1 SGHNT and CDR2 YYREEE (reference sequence). J was trimmed by 3 bases and V by 4 bases; bases with no gene match: 16. The CDR3 length is 18 residues. The chain's CDR3 is CASSLGVAGGGGYYEQYF. The CDR3 nucleotides are TGTGCCAGCAGCCTTGGGGTAGCGGGAGGTGGGGGGTACTACGAGCAGTACTTC.

This sequence joins TRBV5-1 and TRBJ1-4, with D unresolved. This CDR3 is built from 15 residues. CDR1 is SGHRS and CDR2 is YFSETQ in the germline V gene. Trimming stripped 1 base from V and 1 base from J, with 8 bases between. The CDR3 sequence: CASSLSGLTNEKLFF. The DNA of the CDR3 is TGCGCCAGCAGCTTGTCGGGGTTAACTAATGAAAAACTGTTTTTT.

This chain connects TRBV5-6 to TRBJ1-1; tentatively, D is TRBD1 (5 bases). The germline V gene has CDR1 SGHDT and CDR2 YYEEEE. The V and J ends lost 3 bases and 0 bases respectively, with 15 bases between them. The CDR3 covers 16 residues. The CDR3 nucleotides are TGTGCCAGCAGCTCCGTGGGGGAGGAGGTGAACACTGAAGCTTTCTTT. As protein: CASSSVGEEVNTEAFF.

The rearrangement joins TRBV5-1 to TRBJ2-7; 10 bases map to TRBD2. CDR1 SGHRS and CDR2 YFSETQ come from the germline V gene. J lost 1 base, V lost 4 bases, and 2 bases had no gene match. The CDR3 contains 14 residues. This CDR3 reads CASSPSGSSYEQYF. Written as DNA, the CDR3 is TGCGCCAGCAGCCCTAGCGGGAGTTCCTACGAGCAGTACTTC.

The rearrangement links TRBV19 to TRBJ1-1; 8 bases are a match to TRBD1. There are 14 residues in the CDR3. Germline assignment: CDR1 LNHDA and CDR2 SQIVND (reference sequence). Germline trimming cut 0 bases from V and 3 bases from J; bases unmatched to any gene: 0. CDR3 region: CASSIDRGHTEAFF. The CDR3 coding sequence is TGTGCCAGTAGTATAGACAGGGGGCACACTGAAGCTTTCTTT.